This TCR beta chain was retrieved from a study of blood T cell repertoires in COVID-19. Across the whole study: Whether acute or convalescent, the COVID-19 samples came from the United States, Italy and Spain. The analysed material was cDNA or gDNA that came from T cells, B-cell-depleted T cells, or PBMCs.

This CDR3 has 15 residues. V lost 2 bases, J lost 3 bases, and 10 bases lay in between. The germline V gene encodes CDR1 MNHNY and CDR2 SVGAGI (reference sequence). Authors' analysis steps: Reference gene primer amplification in the assay estimated nucleated cell counts. The data were produced by immunoSEQ multiplex PCR, yet TCRdb's version contains in-frame clones alone and is incomplete. V and J calls and clone size are given by that table; D and trimming were obtained from the DNA. Of about 26,000 clones listed, roughly 90% are singletons. The clonotype was recovered from a human donor in a cohort sampled during active COVID-19. The V gene is TRBV6-6, the J gene TRBJ2-2; no definite D call. Specimen: peripheral blood. The CDR3 loop reads CASSYPNRDTGELFF. CDR3 nucleotides: TGTGCCAGCAGTTACCCAAACAGAGACACCGGGGAGCTGTTTTTT.